What follows is one T cell receptor beta chain and its context. The antigen remains undetermined. This specimen comes from a study of cytomegalovirus exposure and HLA in healthy donors. Study as a whole: Approximately 180 million T cells yielded 120 million or so unique TCR beta sequences, as an earlier analysis found. Overall study findings and caveats: Accurate prediction of HLA-A and HLA-B alleles (for most subjects) was reportedly achieved from TCR beta sequences. In an earlier analysis, about 87% or about 30%: the productive usage of most TCR beta V segments.

The PCR employed 60 Vbeta primers together with 13 Jbeta primers. Using immunoSEQ multiplex PCR, the repertoire was profiled, and TCRdb retains in-frame clones only, with some absent. The table includes around 150,000 clones, roughly nine tenths detected once. The CDR3 contains 14 residues. CDR1 and CDR2 (germline): SGHVS, FQNEAQ. Trimming removed 5 bases from V and 8 bases from J; junction bases left unmatched: 7. Each donor was nominally healthy when sampled (though unrecorded immune exposures were likely). The source material was PBMCs. The rearrangement joins TRBV7-8 to TRBJ1-4; 8 bases fit TRBD1. The source of this sequence is a woman aged 25 to 39 in good health and CMV-seronegative. The CDR3: CASSPGGVGEKLFF. In DNA form, the CDR3 reads TGTGCCAGCAGCCCAGGGGGCGTTGGGGAAAAACTGTTTTTT.